The 10 T cell receptor beta chains reported below all come from one sample, sequenced in a study of PD-L1 blockade in urothelial cancer. Sequenced by immunoSEQ multiplex PCR; TCRdb stores in-frame clones only, minus some. The data show approximately 32,000 clones, about four fifths seen once. The sample in question was PBMCs, obtained around atezolizumab (anti-PD-L1) treatment. Receptor source: a man between 65 and 85 years old with urothelial cancer.

This chain uses TRBV19 with TRBJ1-1, with a possible D match to TRBD1 (5 bases). Trimming took off 1 base at V and 7 bases at J, with 7 bases between the two ends. CDR1 and CDR2 from the germline V gene are LNHDA and SQIVND (reference sequence). CDR3 length equals 12 residues. CDR3 in amino acids: CASSIGQGEAFF. The CDR3 DNA follows: TGTGCCAGTAGTATAGGTCAGGGTGAAGCTTTCTTT.

The rearrangement joins TRBV5-6 to TRBJ2-3; a possible D gene is TRBD2 (7 bases). Germline V gene lookup returns CDR1 SGHDT and CDR2 YYEEEE. Trimming took off 4 bases at V and 4 bases at J, with 16 bases between the two ends. This CDR3 has 15 amino acids. CDR3 in amino acids: CASSELGRGADTQYF. The CDR3 nucleotides read TGTGCCAGCAGCGAGTTAGGGAGGGGGGCAGATACGCAGTATTTT.

The V gene is TRBV18, the J gene TRBJ2-4; TRBD2 matches at 8 bases. Trimming cost V 0 bases and J 7 bases; bases outside gene matches: 14. The CDR3 covers 18 residues. CDR1 and CDR2 (germline): KGHSH, LQKENI. The DNA of the CDR3 is TGTGCCAGCTCACCACCGTCGATAAGCGGGAGTCCTTTGAACATTCAGTACTTC. Residues: CASSPPSISGSPLNIQYF.

The rearrangement joins TRBV25-1 to TRBJ2-5, with unresolved D. Germline V gene data show CDR1 as MGHDK and CDR2 as SYGVNS. CDR3 length: 14 amino acids. V lost 4 bases, J lost 5 bases, and 14 bases lay in between. The CDR3 sequence: CASSVISTDETQYF. In DNA, the CDR3 is TGTGCCAGCAGTGTTATCAGTACAGACGAGACCCAGTACTTC.

The CDR3 loop is CASSYRDRPYEQYF. The CDR3 DNA reads TGTGCCAGCTCGTACCGGGACAGGCCCTACGAGCAGTACTTC. This sequence joins TRBV18 and TRBJ2-7; 8 nucleotides align to TRBD1. The germline gives CDR1 KGHSH, CDR2 LQKENI. V was clipped by 6 bases and J by 2 bases; unmatched bases: 6. This CDR3 has 14 residues.

The V and J genes are TRBV18 and TRBJ2-7; 10 nucleotides align to TRBD2. This CDR3 region has 17 residues. V shed 3 bases and J 3 bases; nucleotides not matched to a gene: 11. Germline CDR1 KGHSH, CDR2 LQKENI. CDR3 sequence: CASSPFSLAGELYEQYF. In DNA form, the CDR3 reads TGTGCCAGCTCACCCTTCTCCCTAGCGGGAGAACTCTACGAGCAGTACTTC.

This clone is a singleton in its sample. The chain employs TRBV11-2 and TRBJ2-5, with D tentatively TRBD2 (5 bases). V dropped 1 base and J dropped 5 bases, with 11 bases sitting between them. CDR1 is SGHAT and CDR2 is FQNNGV in the germline V gene. CDR3 size: 14 residues. CDR3 coding DNA: TGTGCCAGCAGCTTAGTGTGGGGAGAGGAGACCCAGTACTTC. Translation gives CASSLVWGEETQYF.

This rearrangement joins TRBV13 to TRBJ2-2; the D is unclear. The ends were cut back, 9 bases at V and 7 bases at J, with 9 bases in the middle. This CDR3 is 11 amino acids long. Germline CDR1 is PRHDT and CDR2 is FYEKMQ (reference sequence). The CDR3 loop reads CASLRVGELFF. Written as DNA, the CDR3 is TGTGCCAGTTTGCGCGTCGGGGAGCTGTTTTTT.

V usage is TRBV28 and J usage is TRBJ2-7; unclear D gene. V lost 6 bases and J lost 3, with 6 bases in between. Germline assignment: CDR1 MDHEN and CDR2 SYDVKM. The CDR3 has 11 amino acids. The CDR3 bases are TGTGCCAGCAGGGTCGGCTACGAGCAGTACTTC. Its translation: CASRVGYEQYF.

The chain combines TRBV9 with TRBJ2-7, with TRBD2 identical over 13 bases. The length of the CDR3 is 16 residues. CDR1 and CDR2 from the germline V gene are SGDLS and YYNGEE. The trim removed 0 bases at V and 3 bases at J, leaving 3 bases unmatched. CDR3 sequence (DNA): TGTGCCAGCAGCGTAGGGAGGACTAGCGGGAGCTACGAGCAGTACTTC. Its translation: CASSVGRTSGSYEQYF.